Described below is a single TCR beta chain sequence and its context. Via MiXCR, TCRdb re-called the RACE reads, giving one row per CDR3 protein. The sample contains 45,000 to 70,000 distinct CDR3 sequences, about 9.3% of which appear only once. The sample is drawn from a study of human T cells and chemical hapten exposure. The CDR3 runs 9 residues. Germline CDR1 MNHEY, CDR2 SMNVEV (reference sequence). V lost 6 bases to trimming and J lost 7 bases, with 3 bases between them. Time point indicated: patch test 1, 2 weeks after DPC sensitization. Treatment given: therapeutic diphenylcyclopropenone sensitization with weekly scalp DPC.

Sequencing was performed on whole blood, taken in connection with sensitization to the hapten diphenylcyclopropenone (DPC). The TCR comes from a woman aged 40 to 50 with alopecia areata. Some clones in this sample may be carry-over from other donors' samples. This chain uses TRBV27 with TRBJ2-5; D not resolved. The CDR3 DNA reads TGTGCCAGCAGCCCGACCCAGTACTTC. Its protein is CASSPTQYF.